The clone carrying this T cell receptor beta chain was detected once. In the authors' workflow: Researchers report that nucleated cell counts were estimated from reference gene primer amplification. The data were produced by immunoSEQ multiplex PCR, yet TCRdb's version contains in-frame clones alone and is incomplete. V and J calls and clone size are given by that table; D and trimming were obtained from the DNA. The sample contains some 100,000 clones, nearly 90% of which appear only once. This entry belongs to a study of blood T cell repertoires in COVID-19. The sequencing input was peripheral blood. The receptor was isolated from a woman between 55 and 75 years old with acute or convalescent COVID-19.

The CDR3 DNA sequence: TGTGCCAGCAGTTCCACGGCGGTCCTTAGCACAGATACGCAGTATTTT. It specifies CASSSTAVLSTDTQYF. The chain is built from TRBV6-6 and TRBJ2-3; D remains ambiguous. Per the germline V gene, CDR1 is MNHNY and CDR2 is SVGAGI (reference sequence). The CDR3 runs 16 residues. V lost 4 bases to trimming and J lost 0 bases, with 14 bases between them.